This record looks at one TCR beta chain sequence and its context. Its target is unknown. The read falls 3 residues short of the CDR3 end, and the missing part is taken from the germline J gene. The data are from a study of T cells in women clearing cervical HPV infection. At the level of the study: Case blood was drawn when the lesion was first found; control blood after infection became undetectable. HLA type stays a possible confounder, typing being limited. Overall study findings and caveats: Associations may precede or follow infection; HPV-specific or memory T cells were not isolated. TRBV6-7 abundance was lower in cases than controls (around 0.1% versus 0.15%).

Data came from immunoSEQ multiplex PCR; TCRdb stores just in-frame clones and leaves some out. The listing contains about 48,000 clones. The CDR3 runs to 16 residues. Per germline, CDR1 SGHRS and CDR2 YFSETQ. The V end lost 1 base, the J end lost 5 bases, and 13 bases lay between the germline ends. The V gene is TRBV5-1, the J gene TRBJ1-6, with a tentative D call TRBD1 (6 bases). The TCR sequence derives from a woman aged 18-69 years with a cervical HPV16 infection that either progressed to CIN3+ or cleared (not recorded which). Source material: blood buffy coat. CDR3 sequence: CASSLRLQGNNSPLHF. The CDR3 bases that were read are TGCGCCAGCAGCTTGCGTTTACAGGGAAATAATTCACCC.